This is a list of T cell receptor beta chains from one sample in a study of breast tumors, draining lymph nodes, adjacent tissues. TCRdb called the multiplex PCR reads again in MiXCR, with one record for every CDR3 protein. The sample carries 100,000 to 150,000 distinct CDR3 sequences, less than 20% recorded once. The sample taken for sequencing was axillary lymph node tissue. These receptors originate from a female donor with breast cancer. Some clones in this sample may be carry-over from other donors' samples. The CDR3 runs from the conserved cysteine through the conserved F or W. A D gene is named only where the DNA matches it firmly. Clone size appears in some rows only: once, few, many, or a class for an expanded clone.

j_call: TRBJ2-7
d_call: .
clone_size: many
v_call: TRBV5-1
cdr3_aa: CASSSTVSYEQYF
cdr3_nt: TGCGCCAGCAGCTCGACAGTATCCTACGAGCAGTACTTC

j_call: TRBJ2-1
d_call: TRBD2
clone_size: many
v_call: TRBV12-3/TRBV12-4
cdr3_aa: CASSLLASGTQFTNNEQFF
cdr3_nt: TGTGCCAGCAGTTTATTGGCTAGCGGGACACAATTTACAAACAATGAGCAGTTCTTC

j_call: TRBJ1-4
d_call: .
clone_size: .
v_call: TRBV6-5
cdr3_aa: CASRNGGHNEKLFF
cdr3_nt: TGTGCCAGCAGAAACGGGGGCCATAATGAAAAACTGTTTTTT

j_call: TRBJ1-6
d_call: .
clone_size: many
v_call: TRBV19
cdr3_aa: CASSIGGADSPLHF
cdr3_nt: TGTGCCAGTAGTATCGGGGGCGCGGATTCACCCCTCCACTTT

j_call: TRBJ2-1
d_call: TRBD2
clone_size: many
v_call: TRBV20-1
cdr3_aa: CSARTSADREQFF
cdr3_nt: TGCAGTGCTAGGACTAGCGCCGACAGGGAGCAGTTCTTC

j_call: TRBJ2-3
d_call: .
clone_size: many
v_call: TRBV20-1
cdr3_aa: CSARSGSDTDTQYF
cdr3_nt: TGCAGTGCTAGATCGGGGAGTGACACAGATACGCAGTATTTT

j_call: TRBJ2-5
d_call: TRBD2
clone_size: .
v_call: TRBV20-1
cdr3_aa: CSARDLFGRRNSGETQYF
cdr3_nt: TGCAGTGCTAGAGATCTCTTCGGGAGGCGTAACAGTGGGGAGACCCAGTACTTC

j_call: TRBJ2-6
d_call: TRBD1
clone_size: few
v_call: TRBV6-6
cdr3_aa: CASSFRQGTTLSSGANVLTF
cdr3_nt: TGTGCCAGCAGTTTTCGACAGGGAACAACCCTTTCCTCTGGGGCCAACGTCCTGACTTTC

j_call: TRBJ2-1
d_call: .
clone_size: many
v_call: TRBV20-1
cdr3_aa: CSAQPAGANFQNYNEQFF
cdr3_nt: TGCAGTGCTCAACCTGCGGGGGCCAACTTTCAGAACTACAATGAGCAGTTCTTC

j_call: TRBJ2-1
d_call: .
clone_size: many
v_call: TRBV9
cdr3_aa: CASSGRGNEQFF
cdr3_nt: TGTGCCAGCAGCGGCAGGGGTAATGAGCAGTTCTTC

j_call: TRBJ2-2
d_call: .
clone_size: few
v_call: TRBV6-1
cdr3_aa: CASSEVRYTGELFF
cdr3_nt: TGTGCCAGCAGTGAAGTTAGGTACACCGGGGAGCTGTTTTTT

j_call: TRBJ2-2
d_call: TRBD1
clone_size: .
v_call: TRBV12-3/TRBV12-4
cdr3_aa: CASTQTGPDTGELFF
cdr3_nt: TGTGCCAGCACCCAGACAGGGCCGGACACCGGGGAGCTGTTTTTT

j_call: TRBJ2-7
d_call: .
clone_size: many
v_call: TRBV7-6
cdr3_aa: CASSKQRGAPYEQYF
cdr3_nt: TGTGCCAGCAGCAAGCAGAGGGGCGCACCCTACGAGCAGTACTTC

j_call: TRBJ1-5
d_call: .
clone_size: many
v_call: TRBV6-6
cdr3_aa: CASSYSRGVSNQPQHF
cdr3_nt: TGTGCCAGCAGTTACTCTAGGGGGGTTAGCAATCAGCCCCAGCATTTT

j_call: TRBJ2-5
d_call: TRBD1
clone_size: many
v_call: TRBV20-1
cdr3_aa: CSARQGWETQYF
cdr3_nt: TGCAGTGCCAGACAGGGCTGGGAGACCCAGTACTTC

j_call: TRBJ2-3
d_call: TRBD2
clone_size: many
v_call: TRBV20-1
cdr3_aa: CSAAPAPGLAGEHSTDTQYF
cdr3_nt: TGCAGTGCTGCCCCCGCTCCGGGACTAGCGGGGGAACACAGCACAGATACGCAGTATTTT

j_call: TRBJ1-4
d_call: .
clone_size: many
v_call: TRBV20-1
cdr3_aa: CSARRQGGLGEKLFF
cdr3_nt: TGCAGTGCTAGGAGGCAGGGAGGTCTGGGCGAAAAACTGTTTTTT

j_call: TRBJ2-5
d_call: TRBD2
clone_size: few
v_call: TRBV5-8
cdr3_aa: CASSLAGTSVPQETQYF
cdr3_nt: TGTGCCAGCAGCTTAGCCGGGACTAGCGTACCTCAAGAGACCCAGTACTTC

j_call: TRBJ2-1
d_call: TRBD2
clone_size: many
v_call: TRBV11-3
cdr3_aa: CASSPTSGYNEQFF
cdr3_nt: TGTGCCAGCAGCCCGACTAGCGGTTACAATGAGCAGTTCTTC

j_call: TRBJ2-3
d_call: TRBD2
clone_size: many
v_call: TRBV6-5
cdr3_aa: CASTRTSGYTDTQYF
cdr3_nt: TGTGCCAGCACACGGACTAGCGGGTATACAGATACGCAGTATTTT

j_call: TRBJ2-3
d_call: .
clone_size: many
v_call: TRBV19
cdr3_aa: CASSIRLATGPDTQYF
cdr3_nt: TGTGCCAGTAGTATACGGCTCGCTACAGGGCCAGATACGCAGTATTTT

j_call: TRBJ2-3
d_call: TRBD2
clone_size: many
v_call: TRBV6-5
cdr3_aa: CASSYSRLAGVHHTQYF
cdr3_nt: TGTGCCAGCAGTTACTCGAGACTAGCGGGGGTCCACCATACGCAGTATTTT

j_call: TRBJ2-3
d_call: TRBD2
clone_size: many
v_call: TRBV7-3
cdr3_aa: CASSTSSGGSTDTQYF
cdr3_nt: TGTGCCAGCAGTACCTCTAGCGGGGGGAGCACAGATACGCAGTATTTT

j_call: TRBJ2-1
d_call: TRBD2
clone_size: .
v_call: TRBV3-1
cdr3_aa: CASSRGGYNEQLF
cdr3_nt: TGTGCCAGCAGCCGGGGGGGATACAATGAGCAGCTCTTC

j_call: TRBJ2-7
d_call: .
clone_size: many
v_call: TRBV20-1
cdr3_aa: CSARDGLNLGQYF
cdr3_nt: TGCAGTGCTAGAGACGGACTCAACCTGGGGCAGTACTTC

j_call: TRBJ2-1
d_call: TRBD2
clone_size: many
v_call: TRBV15
cdr3_aa: CATSSLGGIVFQQFF
cdr3_nt: TGTGCCACCAGCTCCTTGGGAGGGATCGTTTTTCAGCAGTTCTTC

j_call: TRBJ1-3
d_call: .
clone_size: many
v_call: TRBV12-3/TRBV12-4
cdr3_aa: CASSPTSSGNTIYF
cdr3_nt: TGTGCCAGCAGTCCGACCAGCTCTGGAAACACCATATATTTT

j_call: TRBJ1-5
d_call: TRBD1
clone_size: many
v_call: TRBV20-1
cdr3_aa: CSARDSDRGSNQPQHF
cdr3_nt: TGCAGTGCTAGAGATTCGGACAGGGGAAGCAATCAGCCCCAGCATTTT

j_call: TRBJ2-4
d_call: .
clone_size: .
v_call: TRBV15
cdr3_aa: CATSRAQVLGNIQYF
cdr3_nt: TGTGCCACCAGCAGAGCACAGGTCCTTGGGAACATTCAGTACTTC

j_call: TRBJ2-5
d_call: TRBD2
clone_size: many
v_call: TRBV20-1
cdr3_aa: CSAIGLAGAIRF
cdr3_nt: TGCAGTGCCATTGGACTAGCGGGGGCTATTAGGTTC

j_call: TRBJ2-7
d_call: TRBD1
clone_size: many
v_call: TRBV5-1
cdr3_aa: CASSWTGEVYYEQYF
cdr3_nt: TGCGCCAGCAGCTGGACAGGGGAAGTTTACTACGAGCAGTACTTC

j_call: TRBJ1-4
d_call: TRBD1
clone_size: .
v_call: TRBV4-1
cdr3_aa: CASSQDPAGGNEKLFF
cdr3_nt: TGCGCCAGCAGCCAAGACCCGGCAGGGGGTAATGAAAAACTGTTTTTT

j_call: TRBJ2-7
d_call: .
clone_size: many
v_call: TRBV30
cdr3_aa: CAWSVLVADEQYF
cdr3_nt: TGTGCCTGGAGTGTACTAGTTGCCGACGAGCAGTACTTC

j_call: TRBJ1-5
d_call: TRBD1
clone_size: many
v_call: TRBV9
cdr3_aa: CASSVGDREGQPQHF
cdr3_nt: TGTGCCAGCAGCGTAGGGGACAGGGAGGGTCAGCCCCAGCATTTT

j_call: TRBJ1-1
d_call: TRBD1
clone_size: .
v_call: TRBV19
cdr3_aa: CASSMTGRGMVEAFF
cdr3_nt: TGTGCCAGTAGTATGACAGGGCGAGGAATGGTGGAAGCTTTCTTC

j_call: TRBJ2-1
d_call: TRBD1
clone_size: many
v_call: TRBV5-1
cdr3_aa: CASSLGQGNEQFF
cdr3_nt: TGCGCCAGCAGCCTCGGACAGGGCAATGAGCAGTTCTTC

j_call: TRBJ1-6
d_call: .
clone_size: many
v_call: TRBV19
cdr3_aa: CASSMATPTNSPLHF
cdr3_nt: TGTGCCAGTAGTATGGCGACTCCTACTAATTCACCCCTCCACTTT

j_call: TRBJ2-7
d_call: .
clone_size: .
v_call: TRBV14
cdr3_aa: CASGQTSSYEQYF
cdr3_nt: TGTGCCAGCGGCCAAACGAGCTCCTACGAGCAGTACTTC

j_call: TRBJ1-4
d_call: .
clone_size: many
v_call: TRBV12-3/TRBV12-4
cdr3_aa: CASSLSYGGSTQGLVEKLFF
cdr3_nt: TGTGCCAGCAGTTTGAGTTACGGGGGCTCTACCCAGGGTTTAGTTGAAAAACTGTTTTTT

j_call: TRBJ2-3
d_call: .
clone_size: many
v_call: TRBV5-1
cdr3_aa: CASSLPTAPGTDTQYF
cdr3_nt: TGCGCCAGCAGTTTACCGACGGCCCCTGGCACAGATACGCAGTATTTT

j_call: TRBJ2-5
d_call: .
clone_size: many
v_call: TRBV11-3
cdr3_aa: CASSLGEYQETQYF
cdr3_nt: TGTGCCAGCAGCTTGGGGGAGTACCAAGAGACCCAGTACTTC

j_call: TRBJ2-3
d_call: .
clone_size: few
v_call: TRBV4-1
cdr3_aa: CASSRGLAWGVTDTQYF
cdr3_nt: TGCGCCAGCAGCCGCGGCCTCGCGTGGGGGGTCACAGATACGCAGTATTTT

j_call: TRBJ2-6
d_call: .
clone_size: .
v_call: TRBV6-6
cdr3_aa: CASSYSRRDPSGANVLTF
cdr3_nt: TGTGCCAGCAGTTACTCGCGCAGGGATCCTTCTGGGGCCAACGTCCTGACTTTC

j_call: TRBJ2-3
d_call: .
clone_size: many
v_call: TRBV7-2
cdr3_aa: CASSQNNPVNTQYF
cdr3_nt: TGTGCCAGCAGCCAAAACAATCCCGTCAATACGCAGTATTTT

j_call: TRBJ2-7
d_call: .
clone_size: many
v_call: TRBV5-1
cdr3_aa: CASSSTTSLLEQYF
cdr3_nt: TGCGCCAGCAGCTCAACCACTTCCCTCCTGGAGCAGTACTTC

j_call: TRBJ2-2
d_call: .
clone_size: many
v_call: TRBV24-1
cdr3_aa: CATSRDTTGELFF
cdr3_nt: TGTGCCACCAGCCGGGACACCACCGGGGAGCTGTTTTTT

j_call: TRBJ2-3
d_call: TRBD1
clone_size: many
v_call: TRBV7-6
cdr3_aa: CASSYETGEADTQYF
cdr3_nt: TGTGCCAGCAGCTATGAAACAGGGGAAGCAGATACGCAGTATTTT

j_call: TRBJ2-1
d_call: .
clone_size: .
v_call: TRBV27
cdr3_aa: CASGLSGRNEQFF
cdr3_nt: TGTGCCAGCGGTTTATCCGGCCGGAATGAGCAGTTCTTC

j_call: TRBJ1-5
d_call: TRBD1
clone_size: .
v_call: TRBV19
cdr3_aa: CASSERTARGTPQHF
cdr3_nt: TGTGCCAGTAGTGAAAGGACAGCCAGGGGGACACCCCAGCATTTT

j_call: TRBJ2-3
d_call: TRBD2
clone_size: .
v_call: TRBV6-1
cdr3_aa: CASRNGRADTQYF
cdr3_nt: TGTGCCAGCAGGAACGGGAGGGCGGATACGCAGTATTTT

j_call: TRBJ2-5
d_call: .
clone_size: many
v_call: TRBV5-1
cdr3_aa: CASTPGPLAQETQYF
cdr3_nt: TGCGCCAGTACGCCGGGCCCCCTGGCACAAGAGACCCAGTACTTC

j_call: TRBJ2-5
d_call: .
clone_size: many
v_call: TRBV7-7
cdr3_aa: CASSRSHQETQYF
cdr3_nt: TGTGCTAGCAGCCGAAGCCACCAAGAGACCCAGTACTTC

j_call: TRBJ2-5
d_call: .
clone_size: .
v_call: TRBV15
cdr3_aa: CATSEGRGIRGETQYF
cdr3_nt: TGTGCCACCAGCGAGGGTAGGGGCATTAGGGGAGAGACCCAGTACTTC